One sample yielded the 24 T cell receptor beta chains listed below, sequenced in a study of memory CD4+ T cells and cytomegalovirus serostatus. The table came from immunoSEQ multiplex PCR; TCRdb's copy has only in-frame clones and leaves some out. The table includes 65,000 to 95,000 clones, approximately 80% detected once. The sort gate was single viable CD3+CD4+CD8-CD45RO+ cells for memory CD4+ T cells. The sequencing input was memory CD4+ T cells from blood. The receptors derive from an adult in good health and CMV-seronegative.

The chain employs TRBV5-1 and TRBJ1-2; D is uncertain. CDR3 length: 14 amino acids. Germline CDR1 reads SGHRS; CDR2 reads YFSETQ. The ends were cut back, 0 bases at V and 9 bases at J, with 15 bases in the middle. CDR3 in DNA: TGCGCCAGCAGCTTGGAAGTAACAGCCGGTAGCTACACCTTC. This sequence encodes CASSLEVTAGSYTF.

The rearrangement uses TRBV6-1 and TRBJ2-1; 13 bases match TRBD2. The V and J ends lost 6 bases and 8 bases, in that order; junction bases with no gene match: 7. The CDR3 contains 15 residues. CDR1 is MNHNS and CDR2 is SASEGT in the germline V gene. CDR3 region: CASSPGTSGAHEQFF. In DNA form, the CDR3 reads TGTGCCAGCAGCCCCGGGACTAGCGGGGCACATGAGCAGTTCTTC.

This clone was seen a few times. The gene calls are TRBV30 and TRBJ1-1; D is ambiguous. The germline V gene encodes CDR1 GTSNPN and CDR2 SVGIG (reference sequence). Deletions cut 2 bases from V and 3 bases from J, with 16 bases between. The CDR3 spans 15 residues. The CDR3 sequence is CAWSKVAGMYTEAFF. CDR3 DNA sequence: TGTGCCTGGAGTAAGGTTGCGGGTATGTACACTGAAGCTTTCTTT.

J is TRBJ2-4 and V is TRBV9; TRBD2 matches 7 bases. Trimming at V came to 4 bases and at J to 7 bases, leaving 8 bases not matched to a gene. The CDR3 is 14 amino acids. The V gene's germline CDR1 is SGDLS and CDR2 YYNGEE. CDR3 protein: CASSQGGEANIQYF. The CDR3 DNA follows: TGTGCCAGCAGCCAGGGAGGGGAGGCGAACATTCAGTACTTC.

CDR3 loop: CASSLHQSVAAQFF. Written as DNA, the CDR3 is TGTGCCAGCAGTCTCCACCAATCAGTAGCGGCCCAGTTCTTC. The rearrangement links TRBV28 to TRBJ2-1; D is possibly TRBD2 (6 bases). This CDR3 comprises 14 residues. Trimming cost V 5 bases and J 13 bases, with 21 bases left between them. Germline V gene data show CDR1 as MDHEN and CDR2 as SYDVKM.

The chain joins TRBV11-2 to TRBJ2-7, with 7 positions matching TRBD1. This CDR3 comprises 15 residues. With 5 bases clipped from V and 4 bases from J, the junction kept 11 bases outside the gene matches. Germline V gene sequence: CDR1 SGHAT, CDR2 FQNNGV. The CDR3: CASSRGQVALYEQYF. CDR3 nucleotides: TGTGCCAGCAGCAGAGGACAGGTGGCCCTATACGAGCAGTACTTC.

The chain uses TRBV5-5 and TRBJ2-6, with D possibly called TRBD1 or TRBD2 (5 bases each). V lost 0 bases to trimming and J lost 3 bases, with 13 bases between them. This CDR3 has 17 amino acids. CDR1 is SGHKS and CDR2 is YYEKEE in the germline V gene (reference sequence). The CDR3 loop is CASSLGIGAFGANVLTF. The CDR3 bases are TGTGCCAGCAGCTTGGGGATCGGGGCGTTTGGGGCCAACGTCCTGACTTTC.

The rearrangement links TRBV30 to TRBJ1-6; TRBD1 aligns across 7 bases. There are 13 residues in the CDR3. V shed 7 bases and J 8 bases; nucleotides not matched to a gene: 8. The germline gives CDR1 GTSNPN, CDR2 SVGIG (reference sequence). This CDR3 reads CAFTGDGDSPLHF. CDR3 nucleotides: TGTGCCTTTACAGGGGATGGTGATTCACCCCTCCACTTT. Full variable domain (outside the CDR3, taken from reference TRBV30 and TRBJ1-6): SQTIHQWPATLVQPVGSPLSLECTVEGTSNPNLYWYRQAAGRGLQLLFYSVGIGQISSEVPQNLSASRPQDRQFILSSKKLLLSDSGFYLCAFTGDGDSPLHFGNGTRLTVT.

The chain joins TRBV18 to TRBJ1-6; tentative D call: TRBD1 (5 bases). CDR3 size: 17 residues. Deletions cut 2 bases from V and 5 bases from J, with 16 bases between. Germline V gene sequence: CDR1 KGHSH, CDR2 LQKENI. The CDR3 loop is CASSPTPGGANNSPLHF. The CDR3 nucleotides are TGTGCCAGCTCACCAACCCCGGGAGGGGCCAATAATTCACCCCTCCACTTT. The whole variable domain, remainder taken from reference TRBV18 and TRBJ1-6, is NAGVMQNPRHLVRRRGQEARLRCSPMKGHSHVYWYRQLPEEGLKFMVYLQKENIIDESGMPKERFSAEFPKEGPSILRIQQVVRGDSAAYFCASSPTPGGANNSPLHFGNGTRLTVT.

CDR3 residues: CATSTGTRSSYEQYF. CDR3 DNA: TGTGCCACCAGCACTGGGACAAGGAGCTCCTACGAGCAGTACTTC. The V call is TRBV15, the J call TRBJ2-7, with D perhaps TRBD1 (6 bases). The V end was cut by 4 bases, the J end by 0 bases, with 13 bases between. This CDR3 region has 15 residues. Germline values: CDR1 LNHNV, CDR2 YYDKDF (reference sequence).

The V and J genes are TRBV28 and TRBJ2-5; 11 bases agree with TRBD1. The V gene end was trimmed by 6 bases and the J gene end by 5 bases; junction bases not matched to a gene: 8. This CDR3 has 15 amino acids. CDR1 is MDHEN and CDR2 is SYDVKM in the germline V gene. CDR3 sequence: CASRSWTGGQETQYF. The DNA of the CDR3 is TGTGCCAGCAGATCTTGGACAGGGGGCCAGGAGACCCAGTACTTC.

For the CDR3, the DNA is TGTGCCAGCAGTGCGCCTCTATCGGACATCGGAAACACCATATATTTT. Residues: CASSAPLSDIGNTIYF. The chain is built from TRBV6-1 and TRBJ1-3, with D possibly being TRBD1 (5 bases). The CDR3 runs to 16 residues. Germline V gene lookup returns CDR1 MNHNS and CDR2 SASEGT. Trimming shortened V by 4 bases and J by 4 bases, and 17 bases separated the two germline ends.

CDR3 in amino acids: CASRRGGSGSENEQFF. In DNA, the CDR3 is TGTGCCAGCAGACGAGGGGGTAGCGGGTCCGAGAATGAGCAGTTCTTC. The rearrangement links TRBV7-2 to TRBJ2-1, with a weak D call TRBD2 (7 bases). Germline CDR1 is SGHTA and CDR2 is FQGNSA. V was shortened by 6 bases and J by 7 bases, with 22 bases between the two germline ends. The CDR3 loop spans 16 amino acids.

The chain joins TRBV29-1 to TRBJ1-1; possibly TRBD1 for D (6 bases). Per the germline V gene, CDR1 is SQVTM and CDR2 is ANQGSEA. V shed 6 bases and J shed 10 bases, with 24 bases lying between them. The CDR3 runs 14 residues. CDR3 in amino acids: CSVVRDNRASGAFF. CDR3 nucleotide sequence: TGCAGCGTGGTCCGGGACAATAGAGCGTCGGGAGCTTTCTTT.

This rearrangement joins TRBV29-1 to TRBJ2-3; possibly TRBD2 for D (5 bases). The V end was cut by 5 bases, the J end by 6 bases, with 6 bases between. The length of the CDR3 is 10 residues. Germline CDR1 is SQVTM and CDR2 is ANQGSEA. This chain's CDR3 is CSVRGDTQYF. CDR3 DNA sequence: TGCAGCGTTCGGGGTGATACGCAGTATTTT.

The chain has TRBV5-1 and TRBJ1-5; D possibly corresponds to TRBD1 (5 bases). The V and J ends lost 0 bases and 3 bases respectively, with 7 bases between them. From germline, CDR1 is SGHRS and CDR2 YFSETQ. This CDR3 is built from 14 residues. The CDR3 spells CASSLGGDNQPQHF. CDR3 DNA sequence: TGCGCCAGCAGCTTGGGAGGGGACAATCAGCCCCAGCATTTT.

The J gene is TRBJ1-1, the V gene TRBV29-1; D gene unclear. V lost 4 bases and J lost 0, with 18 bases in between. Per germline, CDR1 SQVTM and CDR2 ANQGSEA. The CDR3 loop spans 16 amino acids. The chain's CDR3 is CSVVRPGFGMNTEAFF. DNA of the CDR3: TGCAGCGTTGTTCGCCCGGGATTTGGCATGAACACTGAAGCTTTCTTT. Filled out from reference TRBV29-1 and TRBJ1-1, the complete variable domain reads SAVISQKPSRDICQRGTSLTIQCQVDSQVTMMFWYRQQPGQSLTLIATANQGSEATYESGFVIDKFPISRPNLTFSTLTVSNMSPEDSSIYLCSVVRPGFGMNTEAFFGQGTRLTVV.

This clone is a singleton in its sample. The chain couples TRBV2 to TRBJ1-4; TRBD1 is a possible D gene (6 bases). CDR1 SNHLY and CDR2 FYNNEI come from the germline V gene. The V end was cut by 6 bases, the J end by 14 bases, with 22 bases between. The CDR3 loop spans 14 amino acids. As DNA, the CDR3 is TGTGCCAGCAGCAAGGGGACACTAGGACCGGGTCTGTTTTTT. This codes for CASSKGTLGPGLFF.

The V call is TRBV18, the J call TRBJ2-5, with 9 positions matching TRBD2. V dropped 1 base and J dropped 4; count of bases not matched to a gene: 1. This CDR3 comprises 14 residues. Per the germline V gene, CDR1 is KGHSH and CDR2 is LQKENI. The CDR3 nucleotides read TGTGCCAGCTCACCACAAGCGGGGGGAGAGACCCAGTACTTC. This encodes CASSPQAGGETQYF.

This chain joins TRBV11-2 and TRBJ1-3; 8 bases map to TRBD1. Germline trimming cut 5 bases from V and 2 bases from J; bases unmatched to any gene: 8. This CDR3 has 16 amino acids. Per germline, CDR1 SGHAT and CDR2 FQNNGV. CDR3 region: CASSPGHRGAGNTIYF. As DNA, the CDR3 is TGTGCCAGCAGCCCGGGCCACAGGGGGGCTGGAAACACCATATATTTT.

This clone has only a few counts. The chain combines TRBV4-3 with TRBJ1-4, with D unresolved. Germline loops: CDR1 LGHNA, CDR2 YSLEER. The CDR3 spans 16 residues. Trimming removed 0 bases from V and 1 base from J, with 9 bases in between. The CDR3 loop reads CASSQENIETNEKLFF. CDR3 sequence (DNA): TGCGCCAGCAGCCAAGAGAACATAGAAACTAATGAAAAACTGTTTTTT.

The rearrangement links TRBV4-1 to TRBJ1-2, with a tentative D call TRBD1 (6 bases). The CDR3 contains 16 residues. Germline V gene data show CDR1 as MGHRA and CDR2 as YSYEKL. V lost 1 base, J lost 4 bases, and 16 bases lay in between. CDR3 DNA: TGCGCCAGCAGCCAAGGTACCCCCGGGACAACCTATGGCTACACCTTC. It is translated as CASSQGTPGTTYGYTF.

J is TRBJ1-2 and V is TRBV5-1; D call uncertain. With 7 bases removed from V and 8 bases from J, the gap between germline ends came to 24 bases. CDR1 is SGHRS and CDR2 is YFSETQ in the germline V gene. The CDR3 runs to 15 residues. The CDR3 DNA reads TGCGCCAGCGGGGAGAAGGCGGCTAGGAGGGAAGGCTACACCTTC. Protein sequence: CASGEKAARREGYTF.

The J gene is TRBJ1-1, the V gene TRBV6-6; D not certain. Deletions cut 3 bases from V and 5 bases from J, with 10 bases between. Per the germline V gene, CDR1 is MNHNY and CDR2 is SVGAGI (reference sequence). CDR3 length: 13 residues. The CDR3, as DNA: TGTGCCAGCAGTTATGGACGAGGTACTGAAGCTTTCTTT. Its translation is CASSYGRGTEAFF.